This T cell receptor (beta chain) is drawn from a study of post-analysis software for immune sequencing data. Regarding the study as a whole: Patients had higher frequencies than controls of about 5 TRBV segments, including TRBV5-6, TRBV5-1 and TRBV20-1. Multiple sclerosis was associated with a significant reduction in normalized Chao1 diversity relative to controls. Analysis by F measure revealed that same-batch samples clustered strongly together.

The CDR3 is 15 amino acids. V lost 1 base to trimming and J lost 7 bases, with 14 bases between them. Germline CDR1 is PRHDT and CDR2 is FYEKMQ (reference sequence). Tagging with unique molecular identifiers was a feature of the TCR beta cDNA libraries. T cells numbering roughly 0.95 to 10 million gave rise to roughly 550,000 cDNA molecules. MiXCR was run by TCRdb on the PCR reads, yielding one entry per CDR3 protein. The sample gives roughly 800,000 distinct CDR3 sequences, approximately 53% of which show up once; about 4.5% is in the top ten. Remarks on this clonotype: Its cognate antigen is unknown.

The J gene is TRBJ2-1, the V gene TRBV13; the D gene is possibly TRBD2 (6 bases). This receptor was identified in a girl aged 10 to 17 with multiple sclerosis. The sequenced sample consisted of blood. This CDR3 is CASSLVLAPLNEQFF. DNA for the CDR3: TGTGCCAGCAGCTTAGTCCTAGCGCCTTTGAATGAGCAGTTCTTC.